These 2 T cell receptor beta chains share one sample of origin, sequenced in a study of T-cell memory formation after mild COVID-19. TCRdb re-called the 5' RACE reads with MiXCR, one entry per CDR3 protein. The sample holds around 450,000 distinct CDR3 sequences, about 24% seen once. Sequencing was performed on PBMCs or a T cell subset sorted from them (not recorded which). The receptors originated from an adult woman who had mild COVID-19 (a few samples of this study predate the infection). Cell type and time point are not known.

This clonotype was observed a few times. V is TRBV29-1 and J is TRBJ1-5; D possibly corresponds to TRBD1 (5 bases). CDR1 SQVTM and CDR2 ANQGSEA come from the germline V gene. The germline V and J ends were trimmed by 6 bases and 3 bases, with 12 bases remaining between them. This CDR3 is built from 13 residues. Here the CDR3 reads CSVATGLNQPQHF. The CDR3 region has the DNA TGCAGCGTCGCCACAGGACTCAATCAGCCCCAGCATTTT.

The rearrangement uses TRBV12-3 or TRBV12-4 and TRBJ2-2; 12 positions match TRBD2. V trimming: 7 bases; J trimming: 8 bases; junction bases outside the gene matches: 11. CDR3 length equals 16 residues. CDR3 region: CASTPSGRARSGELFF. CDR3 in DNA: TGTGCCAGCACACCTAGCGGGAGGGCCAGATCGGGGGAGCTGTTTTTT.